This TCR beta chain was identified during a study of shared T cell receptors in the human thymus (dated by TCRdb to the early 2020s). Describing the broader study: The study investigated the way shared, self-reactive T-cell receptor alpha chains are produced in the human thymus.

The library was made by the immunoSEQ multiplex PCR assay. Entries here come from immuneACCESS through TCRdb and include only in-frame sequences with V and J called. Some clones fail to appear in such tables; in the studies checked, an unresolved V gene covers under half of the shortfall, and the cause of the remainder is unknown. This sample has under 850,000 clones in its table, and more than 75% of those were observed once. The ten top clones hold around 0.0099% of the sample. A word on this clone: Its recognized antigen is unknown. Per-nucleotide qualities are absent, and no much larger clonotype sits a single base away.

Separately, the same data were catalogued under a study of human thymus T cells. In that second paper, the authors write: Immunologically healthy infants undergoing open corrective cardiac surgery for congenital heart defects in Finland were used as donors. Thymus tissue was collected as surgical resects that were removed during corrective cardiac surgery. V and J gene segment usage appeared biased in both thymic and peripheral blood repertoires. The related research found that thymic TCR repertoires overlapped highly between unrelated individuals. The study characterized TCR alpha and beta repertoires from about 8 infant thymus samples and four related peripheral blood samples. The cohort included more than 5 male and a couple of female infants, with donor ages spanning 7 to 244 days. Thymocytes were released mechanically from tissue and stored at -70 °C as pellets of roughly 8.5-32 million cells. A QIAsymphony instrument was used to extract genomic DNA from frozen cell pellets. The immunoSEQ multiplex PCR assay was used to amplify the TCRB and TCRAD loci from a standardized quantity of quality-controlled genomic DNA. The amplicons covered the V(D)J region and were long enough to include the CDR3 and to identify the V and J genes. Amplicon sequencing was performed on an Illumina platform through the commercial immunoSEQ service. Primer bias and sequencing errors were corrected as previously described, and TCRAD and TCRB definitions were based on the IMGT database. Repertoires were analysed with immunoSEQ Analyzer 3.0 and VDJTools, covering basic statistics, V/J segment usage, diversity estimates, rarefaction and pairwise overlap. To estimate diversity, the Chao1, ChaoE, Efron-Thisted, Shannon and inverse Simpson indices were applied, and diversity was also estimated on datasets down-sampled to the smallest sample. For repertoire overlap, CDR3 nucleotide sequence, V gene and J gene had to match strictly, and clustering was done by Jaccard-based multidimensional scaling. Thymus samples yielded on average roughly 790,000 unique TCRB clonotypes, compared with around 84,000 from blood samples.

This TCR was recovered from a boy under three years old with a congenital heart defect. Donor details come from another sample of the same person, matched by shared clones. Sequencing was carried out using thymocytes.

The nucleotide sequence reads as follows: TGTGCCAGCAGTGAAGGGGTCTTGGAGAAGGGGGTGACGCGAGAGCAGTACTTC. Its protein is CASSEGVLEKGVTREQYF. The chain is encoded by TRBV6-4 joined to TRBJ2-7; the D gene is perhaps TRBD1, on 6 matching bases. There are 18 amino acids in the CDR3, from cysteine to phenylalanine inclusive. Left in the record is the CDR3 DNA by itself, 54 bases read in frame from the first base. The germline ends are 28 bases apart after V is trimmed by 3 bases and J by 7 bases. Sequences MRHNA (CDR1) and SNTAGT (CDR2) are obtained from the germline V gene.